This T cell receptor (beta chain) originates from a study of response to subunit inactivated influenza vaccine. In its sample, this clonotype was seen a few times. What it binds is unknown. The CDR3 runs to 13 residues. V was cut by 7 bases and J by 4 bases, with 12 bases left in between. Study-wide results and limits: The authors proposed limited new T cell recruitment per seasonal influenza vaccination.

In TCRdb, the RT-PCR reads were re-called with MiXCR into one record per CDR3 protein. The table has approximately 520,000 distinct CDR3 sequences, roughly 25% seen once. The V and J genes are TRBV12-3 or TRBV12-4 and TRBJ2-3, with D unclear. The sample in question was CD4+ T cells sorted from PBMCs, obtained more than 4 days after vaccination. This receptor was obtained from a man over 45 who received an inactivated influenza vaccine. CDR3 protein: CASKRHGSDTQYF. Written as DNA, the CDR3 is TGTGCCAGCAAAAGACACGGGTCAGATACGCAGTATTTT.